This T cell receptor (beta chain) appears in the sequencing data of a study of OX40 agonist ivuxolimab in advanced cancers. Study information: At 0.01 to 10 mg/kg, ivuxolimab was administered intravenously to patients every 2 weeks.

The V and J ends lost 8 bases and 4 bases, in that order; junction bases with no gene match: 10. The CDR3 covers 14 residues. CDR1 and CDR2 from the germline V gene are SGHNT and YYREEE (reference sequence). This clone is judged medium-sized (0.01 to 0.1%). Method: immunoSEQ multiplex PCR; TCRdb's copy keeps in-frame clones and lacks some. The table shows several thousand clones, with around 70% occurring only once. This specimen was CD4+ or CD8+ T cells sorted from blood, taken in a trial of the OX40 agonist ivuxolimab. This TCR was recovered from an adult with an advanced solid tumor such as melanoma, head and neck, liver or kidney cancer. This chain links TRBV5-4 with TRBJ1-1; 8 bases align to TRBD1. CDR3 DNA sequence: TGTGCCAGTAGAATAGGACAGGGCGGCACTGAAGCTTTCTTT. Translating it yields CASRIGQGGTEAFF.